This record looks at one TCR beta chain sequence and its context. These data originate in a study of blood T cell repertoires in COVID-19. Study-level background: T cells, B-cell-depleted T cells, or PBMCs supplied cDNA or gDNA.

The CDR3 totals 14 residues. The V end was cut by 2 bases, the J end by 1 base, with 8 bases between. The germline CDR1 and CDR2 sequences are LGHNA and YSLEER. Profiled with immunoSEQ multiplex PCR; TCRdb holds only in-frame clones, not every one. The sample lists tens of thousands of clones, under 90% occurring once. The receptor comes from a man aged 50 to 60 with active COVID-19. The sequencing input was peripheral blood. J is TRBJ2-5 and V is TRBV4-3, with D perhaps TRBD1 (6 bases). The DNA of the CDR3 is TGCGCCAGCAGCCAAAGAGGGGGCCAAGAGACCCAGTACTTC. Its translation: CASSQRGGQETQYF.